This TCR beta chain originates from a study of cytomegalovirus exposure and HLA in healthy donors. Whole-study findings and limits: It was shown in a later analysis that HLA-associated TCR beta chains were more clonally expanded than other, equally common chains. There were several of the most significant clusters that appeared linked to common viral pathogens in a later analysis.

This clone was seen a single time. Its antigen is unknown. Vbeta (60) and Jbeta (13) primers were used in the PCR. Data came from immunoSEQ multiplex PCR; TCRdb stores just in-frame clones and leaves some out. The table has around 120,000 clones, approximately 78% seen once. The clonotype comes from a human donor in good health. Material for sequencing was PBMCs.

The CDR3 DNA sequence: TGCGCCAGCAGCCCTCCTTGGACAACGAACACTGAAGCTTTCTTT. This translates into CASSPPWTTNTEAFF. V is TRBV5-1 and J is TRBJ1-1, with D tentatively TRBD1 (5 bases). The V and J ends lost 4 bases and 1 base respectively, with 14 bases between them. From germline, CDR1 is SGHRS and CDR2 YFSETQ. This CDR3 contains 15 residues.